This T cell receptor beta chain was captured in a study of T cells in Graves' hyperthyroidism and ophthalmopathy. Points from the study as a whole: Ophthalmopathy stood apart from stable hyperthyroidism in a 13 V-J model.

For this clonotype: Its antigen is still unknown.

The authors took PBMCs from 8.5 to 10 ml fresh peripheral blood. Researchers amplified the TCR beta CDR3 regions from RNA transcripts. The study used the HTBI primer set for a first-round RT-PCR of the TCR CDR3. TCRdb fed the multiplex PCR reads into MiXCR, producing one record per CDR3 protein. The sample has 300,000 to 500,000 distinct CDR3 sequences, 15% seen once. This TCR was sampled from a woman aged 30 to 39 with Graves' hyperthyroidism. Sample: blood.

The CDR3 DNA reads TGCAGTGCTAGAAGGCAGGATGGGAGCAATCAGCCCCAGCATTTT. It codes for CSARRQDGSNQPQHF. The chain is built from TRBV20-1 and TRBJ1-5, with D uncertain. Trimming removed 2 bases from V and 1 base from J, with 12 bases in between. CDR3 length: 15 residues. The germline V gene encodes CDR1 DFQATT and CDR2 SNEGSKA (reference sequence).